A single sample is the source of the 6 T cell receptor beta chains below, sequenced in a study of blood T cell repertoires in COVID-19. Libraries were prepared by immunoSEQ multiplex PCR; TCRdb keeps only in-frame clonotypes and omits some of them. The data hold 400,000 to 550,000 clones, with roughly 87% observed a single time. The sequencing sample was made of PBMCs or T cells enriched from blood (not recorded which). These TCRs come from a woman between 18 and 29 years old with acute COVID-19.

This CDR3 reads CASSISPEKLFF. The CDR3 bases are TGTGCCAGCAGCATTAGTCCGGAAAAACTGTTTTTT. The rearrangement uses TRBV12-3 or TRBV12-4 and TRBJ1-4; D call uncertain. Trimming removed 6 bases at V and 8 bases at J, with 10 bases between. The CDR3 is made up of 12 amino acids.

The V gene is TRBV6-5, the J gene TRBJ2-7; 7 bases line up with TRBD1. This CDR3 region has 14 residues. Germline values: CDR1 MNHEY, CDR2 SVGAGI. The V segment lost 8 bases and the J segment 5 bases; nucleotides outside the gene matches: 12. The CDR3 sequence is CASSARQGMNEQYF. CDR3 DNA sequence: TGTGCCAGCTCAGCCCGACAGGGAATGAACGAGCAGTACTTC.

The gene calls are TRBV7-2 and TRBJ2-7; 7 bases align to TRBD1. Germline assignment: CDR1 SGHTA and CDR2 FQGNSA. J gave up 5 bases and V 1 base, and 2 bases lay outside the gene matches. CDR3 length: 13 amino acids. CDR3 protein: CASSLGQGNEQYF. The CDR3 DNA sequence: TGTGCCAGCAGCTTAGGACAGGGCAACGAGCAGTACTTC.

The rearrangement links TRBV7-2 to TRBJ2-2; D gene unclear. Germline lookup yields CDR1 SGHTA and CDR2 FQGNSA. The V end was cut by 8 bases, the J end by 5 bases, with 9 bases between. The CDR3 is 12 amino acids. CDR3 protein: CASGLWTGELFF. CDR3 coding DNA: TGTGCCAGCGGGCTTTGGACCGGGGAGCTGTTTTTT. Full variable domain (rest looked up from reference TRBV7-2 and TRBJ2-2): GAGVSQSPSNKVTEKGKDVELRCDPISGHTALYWYRQSLGQGLEFLIYFQGNSAPDKSGLPSDRFSAERTGGSVSTLTIQRTQQEDSAVYLCASGLWTGELFFGEGSRLTVL.

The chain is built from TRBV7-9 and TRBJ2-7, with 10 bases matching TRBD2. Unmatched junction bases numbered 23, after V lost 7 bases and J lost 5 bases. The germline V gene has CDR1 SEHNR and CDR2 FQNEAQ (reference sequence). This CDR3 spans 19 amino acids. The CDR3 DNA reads TGTGCCAGCACCCAACGGGTTAGTAAGGGGCTAGCGGGAGCCAACGAGCAGTACTTC. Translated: CASTQRVSKGLAGANEQYF.

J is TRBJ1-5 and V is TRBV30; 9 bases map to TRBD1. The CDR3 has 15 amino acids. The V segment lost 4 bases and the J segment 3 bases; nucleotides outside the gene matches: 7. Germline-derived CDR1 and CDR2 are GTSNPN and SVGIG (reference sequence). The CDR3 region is CAWNAGQGHNQPQHF. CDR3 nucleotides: TGTGCCTGGAATGCGGGACAGGGACACAATCAGCCCCAGCATTTT.